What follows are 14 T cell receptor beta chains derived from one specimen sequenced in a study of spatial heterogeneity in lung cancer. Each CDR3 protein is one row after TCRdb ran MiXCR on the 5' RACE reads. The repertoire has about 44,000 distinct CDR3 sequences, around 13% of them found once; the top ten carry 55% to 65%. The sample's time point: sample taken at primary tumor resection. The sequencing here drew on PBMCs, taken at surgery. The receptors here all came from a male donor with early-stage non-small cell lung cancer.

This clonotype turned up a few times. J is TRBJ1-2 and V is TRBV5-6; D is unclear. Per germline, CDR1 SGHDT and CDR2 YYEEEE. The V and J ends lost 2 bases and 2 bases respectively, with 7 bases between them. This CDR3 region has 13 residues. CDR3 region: CASSLERNYGYTF. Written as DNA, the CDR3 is TGTGCCAGCAGCTTAGAGAGAAACTATGGCTACACCTTC. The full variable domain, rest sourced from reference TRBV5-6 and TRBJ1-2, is DAGVTQSPTHLIKTRGQQVTLRCSPKSGHDTVSWYQQALGQGPQFIFQYYEEEERQRGNFPDRFSGHQFPNYSSELNVNALLLGDSALYLCASSLERNYGYTFGSGTRLTVV.

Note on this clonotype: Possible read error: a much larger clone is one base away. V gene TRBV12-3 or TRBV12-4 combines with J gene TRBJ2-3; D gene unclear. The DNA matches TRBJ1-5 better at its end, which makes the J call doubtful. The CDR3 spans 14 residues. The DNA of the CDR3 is TGTGCCAGCAGCCCCGGTATGGGGTCAGATACGCAGCATTTT. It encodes CASSPGMGSDTQHF.

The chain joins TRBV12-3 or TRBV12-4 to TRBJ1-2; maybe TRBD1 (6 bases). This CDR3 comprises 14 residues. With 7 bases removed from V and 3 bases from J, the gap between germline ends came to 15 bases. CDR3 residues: CASTLGGIDYGYTF. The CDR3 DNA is TGTGCCAGCACCTTAGGGGGGATCGACTATGGCTACACCTTC.

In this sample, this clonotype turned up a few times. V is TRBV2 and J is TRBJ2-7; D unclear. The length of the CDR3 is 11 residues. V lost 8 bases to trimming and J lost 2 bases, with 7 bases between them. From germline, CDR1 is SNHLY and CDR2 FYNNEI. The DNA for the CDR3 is TGTGCCAGCGGTCTGGCCTACGAGCAGTACTTC. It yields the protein CASGLAYEQYF.

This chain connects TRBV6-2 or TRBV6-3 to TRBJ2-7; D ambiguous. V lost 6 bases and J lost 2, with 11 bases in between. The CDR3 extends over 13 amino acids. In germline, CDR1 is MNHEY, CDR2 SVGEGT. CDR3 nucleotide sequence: TGTGCCAGCAGGACGGACGTACCCTACGAGCAGTACTTC. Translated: CASRTDVPYEQYF.

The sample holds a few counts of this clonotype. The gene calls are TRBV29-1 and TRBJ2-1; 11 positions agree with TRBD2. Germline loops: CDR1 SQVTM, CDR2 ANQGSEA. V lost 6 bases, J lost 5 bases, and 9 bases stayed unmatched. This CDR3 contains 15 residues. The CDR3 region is CSVSPPGLADNEQFF. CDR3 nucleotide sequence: TGCAGCGTCTCCCCACCGGGACTAGCGGACAATGAGCAGTTCTTC.

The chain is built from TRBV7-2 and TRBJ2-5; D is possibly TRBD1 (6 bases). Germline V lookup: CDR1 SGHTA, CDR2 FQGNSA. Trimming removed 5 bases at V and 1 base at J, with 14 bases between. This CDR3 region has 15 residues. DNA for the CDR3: TGTGCCAGCAGCCTTGACAGGAGACCCCAAGAGACCCAGTACTTC. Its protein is CASSLDRRPQETQYF. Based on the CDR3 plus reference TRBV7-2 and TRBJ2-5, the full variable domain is GAGVSQSPSNKVTEKGKDVELRCDPISGHTALYWYRQSLGQGLEFLIYFQGNSAPDKSGLPSDRFSAERTGGSVSTLTIQRTQQEDSAVYLCASSLDRRPQETQYFGPGTRLLVL.

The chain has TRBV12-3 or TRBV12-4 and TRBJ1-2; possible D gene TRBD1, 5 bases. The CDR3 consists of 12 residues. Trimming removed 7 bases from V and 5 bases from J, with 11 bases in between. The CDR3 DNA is TGTGCCAGCACCACTACAGGATATGGCTACACCTTC. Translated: CASTTTGYGYTF.

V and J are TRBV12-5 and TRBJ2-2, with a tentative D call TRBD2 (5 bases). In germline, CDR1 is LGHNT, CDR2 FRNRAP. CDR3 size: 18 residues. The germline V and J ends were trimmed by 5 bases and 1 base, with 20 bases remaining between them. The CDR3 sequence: CASGPGFRIEGNTGELFF. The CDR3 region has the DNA TGTGCTAGTGGTCCCGGTTTTAGGATCGAGGGGAACACCGGGGAGCTGTTTTTT.

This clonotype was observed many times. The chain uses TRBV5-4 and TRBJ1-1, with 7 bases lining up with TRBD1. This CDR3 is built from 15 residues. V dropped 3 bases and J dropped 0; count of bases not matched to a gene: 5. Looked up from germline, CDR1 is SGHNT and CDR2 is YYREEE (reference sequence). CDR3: CASSSNRGLNTEAFF. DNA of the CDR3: TGTGCCAGCAGCTCCAACAGGGGCTTGAACACTGAAGCTTTCTTT.

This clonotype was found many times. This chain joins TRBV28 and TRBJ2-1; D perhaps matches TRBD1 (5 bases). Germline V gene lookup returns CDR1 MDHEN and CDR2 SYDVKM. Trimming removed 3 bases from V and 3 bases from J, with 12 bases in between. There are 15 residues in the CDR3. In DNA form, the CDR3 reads TGTGCCAGCAGTTTTCCAGGGAATGTCTACAATGAGCAGTTCTTC. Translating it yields CASSFPGNVYNEQFF.

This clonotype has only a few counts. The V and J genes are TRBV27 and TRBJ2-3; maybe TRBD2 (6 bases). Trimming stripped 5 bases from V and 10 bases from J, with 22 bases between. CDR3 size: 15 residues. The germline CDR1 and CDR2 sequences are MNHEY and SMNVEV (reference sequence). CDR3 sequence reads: CASSPSPRPGEAQYF. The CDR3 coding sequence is TGTGCCAGCAGTCCATCCCCCCGCCCTGGGGAGGCGCAGTATTTT.

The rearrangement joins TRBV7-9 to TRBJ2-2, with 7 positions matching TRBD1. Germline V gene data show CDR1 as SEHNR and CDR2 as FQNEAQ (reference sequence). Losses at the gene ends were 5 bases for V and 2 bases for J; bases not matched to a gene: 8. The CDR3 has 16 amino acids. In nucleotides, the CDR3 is TGTGCCAGCAGCATGAGACAGGGTGTTAACACCGGGGAGCTGTTTTTT. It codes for CASSMRQGVNTGELFF.

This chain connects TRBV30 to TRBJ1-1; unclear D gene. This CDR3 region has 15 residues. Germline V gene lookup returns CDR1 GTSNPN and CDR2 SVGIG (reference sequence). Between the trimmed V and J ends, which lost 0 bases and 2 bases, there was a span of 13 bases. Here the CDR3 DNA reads TGTGCCTGGAGTGTACAATGGACGATCAACACTGAAGCTTTCTTT. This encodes CAWSVQWTINTEAFF.